This TCR beta chain was sequenced in a study of T cell responses to AZD1222 COVID-19 vaccine. The study's findings and limits: There were repertoire samples only from the period after the peak T cell response. Dominant CD4 TCR responses targeted spike regions 160-218 and 743-854.

Second-dose intervals of approximately 4 or approximately 12 weeks were pooled. Clones were sequenced by immunoSEQ multiplex PCR, and TCRdb holds only the in-frame ones, with some missing. The data contain 80,000 or so clones, approximately 90% of them singletons. Note on this clone: Its target is unknown.

V lost 2 bases to trimming and J lost 1 base, with 11 bases between them. Germline CDR1 reads LNHDA; CDR2 reads SQIVND (reference sequence). This CDR3 is 15 amino acids long. The origin of this receptor is an adult who received the AZD1222 COVID-19 vaccine. This material consisted of peripheral blood, taken 28 days after the second AZD1222 dose. The genes are TRBV19 and TRBJ2-5; tentative D call: TRBD1 (7 bases). CDR3 sequence reads: CASSIRRDSQETQYF. In nucleotides, the CDR3 is TGTGCCAGTAGTATAAGGAGGGACAGCCAAGAGACCCAGTACTTC.